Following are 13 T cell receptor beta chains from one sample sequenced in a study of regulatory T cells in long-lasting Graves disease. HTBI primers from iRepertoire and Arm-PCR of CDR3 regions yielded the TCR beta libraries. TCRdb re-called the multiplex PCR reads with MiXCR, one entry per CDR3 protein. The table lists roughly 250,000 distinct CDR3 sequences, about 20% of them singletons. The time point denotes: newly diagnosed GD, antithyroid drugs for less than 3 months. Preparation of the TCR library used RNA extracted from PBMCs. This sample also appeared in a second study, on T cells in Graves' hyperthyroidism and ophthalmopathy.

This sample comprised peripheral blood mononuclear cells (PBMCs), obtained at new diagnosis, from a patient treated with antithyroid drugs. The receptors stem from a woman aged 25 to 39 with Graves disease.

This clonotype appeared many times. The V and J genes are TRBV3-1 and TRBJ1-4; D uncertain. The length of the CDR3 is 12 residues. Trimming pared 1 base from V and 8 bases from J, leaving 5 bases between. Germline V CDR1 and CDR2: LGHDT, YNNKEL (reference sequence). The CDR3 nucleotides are TGTGCCAGCAGCCAAGGAGGGGAAAAACTGTTTTTT. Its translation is CASSQGGEKLFF.

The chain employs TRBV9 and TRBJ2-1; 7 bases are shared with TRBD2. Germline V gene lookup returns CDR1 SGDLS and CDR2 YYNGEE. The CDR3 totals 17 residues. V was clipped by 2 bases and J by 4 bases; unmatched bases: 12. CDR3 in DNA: TGTGCCAGCAGCGTTTCTATAGCGGGCGACACTTACAATGAGCAGTTCTTC. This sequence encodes CASSVSIAGDTYNEQFF.

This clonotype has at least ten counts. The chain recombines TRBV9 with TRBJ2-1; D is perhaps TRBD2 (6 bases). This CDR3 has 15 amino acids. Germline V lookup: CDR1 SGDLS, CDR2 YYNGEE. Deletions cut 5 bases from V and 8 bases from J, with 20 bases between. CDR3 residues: CASRSTGRIEDEQFF. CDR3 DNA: TGTGCCAGCAGATCGACGGGGAGGATCGAGGATGAGCAGTTCTTC.

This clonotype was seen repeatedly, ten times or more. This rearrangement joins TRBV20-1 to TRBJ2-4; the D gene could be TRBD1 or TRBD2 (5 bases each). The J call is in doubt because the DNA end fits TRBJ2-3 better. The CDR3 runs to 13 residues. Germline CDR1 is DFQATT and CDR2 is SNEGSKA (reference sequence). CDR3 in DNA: TGCAGTGCTAGGGGGGACGCAGAGGATACGCAGTATTTT. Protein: CSARGDAEDTQYF.

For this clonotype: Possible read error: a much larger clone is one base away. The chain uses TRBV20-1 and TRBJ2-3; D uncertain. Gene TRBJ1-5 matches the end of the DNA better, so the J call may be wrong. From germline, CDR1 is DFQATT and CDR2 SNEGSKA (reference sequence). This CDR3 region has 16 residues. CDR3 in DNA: TGCAGTGCTCCCAGGACGCCCGGCGGGGTCACAGATACGCAGCATTTT. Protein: CSAPRTPGGVTDTQHF.

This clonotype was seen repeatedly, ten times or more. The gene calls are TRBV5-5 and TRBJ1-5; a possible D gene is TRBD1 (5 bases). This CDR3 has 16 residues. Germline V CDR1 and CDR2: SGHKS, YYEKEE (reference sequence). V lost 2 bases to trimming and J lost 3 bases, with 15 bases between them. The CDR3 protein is CASSLSPGRYNQPQHF. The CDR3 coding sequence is TGTGCCAGCAGCTTATCCCCGGGACGGTACAATCAGCCCCAGCATTTT. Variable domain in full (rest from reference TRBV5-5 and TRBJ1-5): DAGVTQSPTHLIKTRGQQVTLRCSPISGHKSVSWYQQVLGQGPQFIFQYYEKEERGRGNFPDRFSARQFPNYSSELNVNALLLGDSALYLCASSLSPGRYNQPQHFGDGTRLSIL.

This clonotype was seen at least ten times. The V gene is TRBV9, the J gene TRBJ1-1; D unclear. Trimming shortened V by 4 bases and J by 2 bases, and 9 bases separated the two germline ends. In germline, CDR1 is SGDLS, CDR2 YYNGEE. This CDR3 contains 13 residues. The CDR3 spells CASSRFDNTEAFF. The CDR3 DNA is TGTGCCAGCAGCCGATTCGATAACACTGAAGCTTTCTTT.

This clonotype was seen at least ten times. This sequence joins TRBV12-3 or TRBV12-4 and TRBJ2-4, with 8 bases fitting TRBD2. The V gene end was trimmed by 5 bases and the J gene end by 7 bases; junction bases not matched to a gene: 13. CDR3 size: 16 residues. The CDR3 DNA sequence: TGTGCCAGCAGTCGAACCCCCCAGGAGCGGGGGAACATTCAGTACTTC. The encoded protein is CASSRTPQERGNIQYF.

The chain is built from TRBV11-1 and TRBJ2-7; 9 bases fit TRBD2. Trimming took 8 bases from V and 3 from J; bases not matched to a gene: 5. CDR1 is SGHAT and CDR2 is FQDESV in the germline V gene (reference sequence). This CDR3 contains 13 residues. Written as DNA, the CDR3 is TGTGCCAGCGCTAGCGGGGCCGGCTACGAGCAGTACTTC. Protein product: CASASGAGYEQYF.

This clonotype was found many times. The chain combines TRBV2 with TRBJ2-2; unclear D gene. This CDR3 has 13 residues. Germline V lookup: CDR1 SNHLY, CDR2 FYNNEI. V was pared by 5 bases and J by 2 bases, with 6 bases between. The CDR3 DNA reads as TGTGCCAGCAGTTTGCGCAACACCGGGGAGCTGTTTTTT. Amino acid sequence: CASSLRNTGELFF. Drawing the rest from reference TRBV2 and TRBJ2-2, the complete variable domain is EPEVTQTPSHQVTQMGQEVILRCVPISNHLYFYWYRQILGQKVEFLVSFYNNEISEKSEIFDDQFSVERPDGSNFTLKIRSTKLEDSAMYFCASSLRNTGELFFGEGSRLTVL.

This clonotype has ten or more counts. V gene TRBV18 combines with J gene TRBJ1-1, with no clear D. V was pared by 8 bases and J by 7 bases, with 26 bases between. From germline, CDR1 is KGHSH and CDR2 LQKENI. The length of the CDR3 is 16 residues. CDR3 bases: TGTGCCAGCAGTGAAGCGCAAGACGGACCCTGGAATGAAGCTTTCTTT. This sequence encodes CASSEAQDGPWNEAFF.

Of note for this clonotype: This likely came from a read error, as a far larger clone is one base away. CDR3 bases: TGTGCCAGCAGCTTCTGGACAGACTATGGCTACACCTTC. Amino acids: CASSFWTDYGYTF. The rearrangement joins TRBV7-9 to TRBJ1-2; D possibly corresponds to TRBD1 (6 bases). CDR1 and CDR2 from the germline V gene are SEHNR and FQNEAQ (reference sequence). This CDR3 spans 13 amino acids. V dropped 3 bases and J dropped 3 bases, with 8 bases sitting between them.

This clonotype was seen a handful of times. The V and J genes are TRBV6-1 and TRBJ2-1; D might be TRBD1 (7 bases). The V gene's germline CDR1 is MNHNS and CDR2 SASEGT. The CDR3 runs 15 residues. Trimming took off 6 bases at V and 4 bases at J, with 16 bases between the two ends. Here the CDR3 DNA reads TGTGCCAGCAGCCGTCCCCAGGGGGGATACAATGAGCAGTTCTTC. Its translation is CASSRPQGGYNEQFF.